What follows describes a single T cell receptor (beta chain). Its antigen is not identified. The ends were cut back, 2 bases at V and 9 bases at J, with 6 bases in the middle. This CDR3 is 11 amino acids long. Germline CDR1 is SGHNT and CDR2 is YYREEE (reference sequence). These data come from a study of shared clonotypes between healthy human individuals. Looking at the study overall: Contributing individuals were a couple of females and three males aged 18 to 49.

Study-level points and caveats: Four donors showed sharing of approximately 5% of naive CD4 clonotypes.

Genomic DNA from each subset was divided evenly over several immunoSEQ plates. The table came from immunoSEQ multiplex PCR; TCRdb's copy has only in-frame clones and leaves some out. This table has around 2.3 million clones, 90% to 96% appearing once. The origin of this receptor is a man aged 18 to 30 in good health. The sample consisted of naive CD4+ T cells sorted from blood. Regarding subset: CD45RA+ positively selected. The chain has TRBV5-4 and TRBJ2-1; D ambiguous. CDR3 DNA sequence: TGTGCCAGCAGCTTTAGGACTGAGCAGTTCTTC. This codes for CASSFRTEQFF.